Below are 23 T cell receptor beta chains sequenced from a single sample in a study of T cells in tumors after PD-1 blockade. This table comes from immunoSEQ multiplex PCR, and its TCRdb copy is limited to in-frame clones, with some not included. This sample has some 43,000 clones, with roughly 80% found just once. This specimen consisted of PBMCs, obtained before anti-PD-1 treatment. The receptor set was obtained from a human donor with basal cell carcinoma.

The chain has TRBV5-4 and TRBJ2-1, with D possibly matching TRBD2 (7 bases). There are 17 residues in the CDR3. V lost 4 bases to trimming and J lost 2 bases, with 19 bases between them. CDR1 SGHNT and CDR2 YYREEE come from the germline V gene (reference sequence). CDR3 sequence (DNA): TGTGCCAGCAGCCAAAATGGGAGGGGGGTGACCTACAATGAGCAGTTCTTC. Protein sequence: CASSQNGRGVTYNEQFF.

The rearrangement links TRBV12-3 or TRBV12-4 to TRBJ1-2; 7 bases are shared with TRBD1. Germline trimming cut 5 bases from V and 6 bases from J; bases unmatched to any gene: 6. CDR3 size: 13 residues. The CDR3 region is CASSRQGTDGYTF. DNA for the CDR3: TGTGCCAGCAGTCGACAGGGAACAGATGGCTACACCTTC.

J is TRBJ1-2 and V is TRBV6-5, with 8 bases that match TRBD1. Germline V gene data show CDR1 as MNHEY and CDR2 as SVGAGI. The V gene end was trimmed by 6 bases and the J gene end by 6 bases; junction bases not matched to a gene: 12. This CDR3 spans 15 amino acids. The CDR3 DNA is TGTGCCAGCAGACCCAGGGGGCGCATTTTTAATGGCTACACCTTC. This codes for CASRPRGRIFNGYTF.

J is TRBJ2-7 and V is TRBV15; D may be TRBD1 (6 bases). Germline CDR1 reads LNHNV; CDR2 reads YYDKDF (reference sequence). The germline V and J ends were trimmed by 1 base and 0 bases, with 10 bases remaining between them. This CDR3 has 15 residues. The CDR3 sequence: CATSRGGGNSYEQYF. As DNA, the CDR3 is TGTGCCACCAGCAGAGGAGGGGGAAACTCCTACGAGCAGTACTTC.

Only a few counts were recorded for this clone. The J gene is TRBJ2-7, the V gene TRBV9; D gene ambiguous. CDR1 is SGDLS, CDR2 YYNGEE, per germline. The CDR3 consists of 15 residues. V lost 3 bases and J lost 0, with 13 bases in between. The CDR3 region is CASSGAVTDSYEQYF. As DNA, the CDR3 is TGTGCCAGCAGCGGAGCTGTGACGGACTCCTACGAGCAGTACTTC.

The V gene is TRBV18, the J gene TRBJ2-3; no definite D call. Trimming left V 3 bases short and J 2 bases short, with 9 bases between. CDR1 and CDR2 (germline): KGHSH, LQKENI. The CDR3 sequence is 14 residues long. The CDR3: CASSPSVNTDTQYF. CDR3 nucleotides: TGTGCCAGCTCACCCTCGGTCAACACAGATACGCAGTATTTT.

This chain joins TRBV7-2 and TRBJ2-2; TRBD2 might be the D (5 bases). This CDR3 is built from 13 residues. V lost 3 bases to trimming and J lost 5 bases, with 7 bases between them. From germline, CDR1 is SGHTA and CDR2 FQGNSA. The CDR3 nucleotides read TGTGCCAGCAGCTTTGGCGGGACCGGGGAGCTGTTTTTT. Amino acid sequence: CASSFGGTGELFF.

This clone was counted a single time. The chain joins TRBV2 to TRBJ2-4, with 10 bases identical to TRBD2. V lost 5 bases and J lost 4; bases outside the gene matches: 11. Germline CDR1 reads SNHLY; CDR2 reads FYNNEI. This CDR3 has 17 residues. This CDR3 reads CASSPLTSGVSKNIQYF. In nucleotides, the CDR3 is TGTGCCAGCAGTCCTCTTACTAGCGGGGTATCTAAAAACATTCAGTACTTC.

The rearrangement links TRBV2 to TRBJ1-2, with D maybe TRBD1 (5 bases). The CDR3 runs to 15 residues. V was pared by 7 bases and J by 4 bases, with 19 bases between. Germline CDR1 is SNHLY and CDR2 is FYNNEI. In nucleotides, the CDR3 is TGTGCCAGCAAAGCCTGGCCAGGGATCGGCTATGGCTACACCTTC. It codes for CASKAWPGIGYGYTF.

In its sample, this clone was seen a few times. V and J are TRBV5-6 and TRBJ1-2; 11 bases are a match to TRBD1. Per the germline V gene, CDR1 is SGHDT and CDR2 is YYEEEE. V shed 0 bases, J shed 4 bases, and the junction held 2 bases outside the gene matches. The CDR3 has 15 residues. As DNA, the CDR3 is TGTGCCAGCAGCTTGGTCGGGACAGGGGGCTATGGCTACACCTTC. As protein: CASSLVGTGGYGYTF.

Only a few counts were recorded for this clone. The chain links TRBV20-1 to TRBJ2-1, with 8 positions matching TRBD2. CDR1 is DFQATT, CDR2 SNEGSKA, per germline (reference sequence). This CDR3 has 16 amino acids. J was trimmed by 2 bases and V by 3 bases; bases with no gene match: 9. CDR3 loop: CSASRSGVVTYNEQFF. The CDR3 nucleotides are TGCAGTGCTAGTCGTAGCGGGGTCGTTACCTACAATGAGCAGTTCTTC.

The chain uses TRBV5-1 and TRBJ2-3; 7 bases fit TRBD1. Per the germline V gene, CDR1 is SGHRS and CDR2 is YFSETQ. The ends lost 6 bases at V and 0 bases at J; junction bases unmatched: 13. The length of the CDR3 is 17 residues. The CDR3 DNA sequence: TGCGCCAGCACACCTCTTCTAGGACAGGCTAGCACAGATACGCAGTATTTT. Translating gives CASTPLLGQASTDTQYF.

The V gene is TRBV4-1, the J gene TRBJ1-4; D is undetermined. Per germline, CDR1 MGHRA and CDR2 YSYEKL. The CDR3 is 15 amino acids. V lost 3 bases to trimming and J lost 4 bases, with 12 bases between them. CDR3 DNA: TGCGCCAGCAGCCACCCGGACCGGAGTAATGAAAAACTGTTTTTT. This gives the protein CASSHPDRSNEKLFF.

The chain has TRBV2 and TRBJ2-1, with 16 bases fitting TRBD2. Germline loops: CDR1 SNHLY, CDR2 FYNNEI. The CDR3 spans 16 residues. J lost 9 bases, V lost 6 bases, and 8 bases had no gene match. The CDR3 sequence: CASSAPGLAGGVEQFF. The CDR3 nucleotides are TGTGCCAGCAGCGCACCGGGACTAGCGGGGGGGGTTGAGCAGTTCTTC.

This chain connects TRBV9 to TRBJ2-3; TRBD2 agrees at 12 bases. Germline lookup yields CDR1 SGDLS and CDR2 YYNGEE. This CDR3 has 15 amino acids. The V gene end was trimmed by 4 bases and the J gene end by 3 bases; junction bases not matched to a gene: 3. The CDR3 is CASSSSGGVTDTQYF. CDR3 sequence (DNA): TGTGCCAGCAGCTCTAGCGGGGGGGTTACAGATACGCAGTATTTT.

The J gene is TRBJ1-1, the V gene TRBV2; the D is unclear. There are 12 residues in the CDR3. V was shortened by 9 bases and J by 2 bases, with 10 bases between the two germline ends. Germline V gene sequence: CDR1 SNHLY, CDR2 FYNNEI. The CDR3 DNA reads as TGTGCCAGTATGAAGAGAAACACTGAAGCTTTCTTT. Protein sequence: CASMKRNTEAFF.

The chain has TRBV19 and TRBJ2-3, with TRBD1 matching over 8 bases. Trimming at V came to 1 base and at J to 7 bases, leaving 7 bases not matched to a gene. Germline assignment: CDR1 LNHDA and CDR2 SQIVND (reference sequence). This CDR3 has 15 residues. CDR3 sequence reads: CASSIGPGGAYTQYF. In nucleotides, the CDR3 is TGTGCCAGTAGTATAGGGCCAGGGGGCGCGTATACGCAGTATTTT.

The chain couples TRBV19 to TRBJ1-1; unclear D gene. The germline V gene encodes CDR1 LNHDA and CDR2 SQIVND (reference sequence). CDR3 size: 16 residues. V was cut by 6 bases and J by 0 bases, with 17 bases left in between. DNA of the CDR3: TGTGCCAGTAGGGGTACGGAAGTAATGGTGAACACTGAAGCTTTCTTT. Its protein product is CASRGTEVMVNTEAFF.

CDR3 residues: CASSSGQGTGELFF. CDR3 nucleotide sequence: TGTGCCAGCAGCTCGGGACAGGGCACCGGGGAGCTGTTTTTT. The genes are TRBV7-6 and TRBJ2-2; 9 bases are shared with TRBD1. Looked up from germline, CDR1 is SGHVS and CDR2 is FNYEAQ. Trimming at V came to 4 bases and at J to 4 bases, leaving 1 base not matched to a gene. The CDR3 totals 14 residues.

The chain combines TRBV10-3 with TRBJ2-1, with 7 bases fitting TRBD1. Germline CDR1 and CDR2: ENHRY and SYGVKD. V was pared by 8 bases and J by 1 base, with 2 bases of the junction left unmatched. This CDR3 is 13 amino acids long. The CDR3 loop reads CAISTGSYNEQFF. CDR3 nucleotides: TGTGCCATCTCGACAGGGTCCTACAATGAGCAGTTCTTC.

The CDR3 spells CATSDGVGRTDTQYF. The CDR3 region has the DNA TGTGCCACCAGTGACGGAGTGGGGAGAACAGATACGCAGTATTTT. The V call is TRBV24-1, the J call TRBJ2-3, with D possibly matching TRBD2 (5 bases). CDR1 is KGHDR, CDR2 SFDVKD, per germline. The length of the CDR3 is 15 residues. Trimming removed 4 bases at V and 3 bases at J, with 13 bases between.

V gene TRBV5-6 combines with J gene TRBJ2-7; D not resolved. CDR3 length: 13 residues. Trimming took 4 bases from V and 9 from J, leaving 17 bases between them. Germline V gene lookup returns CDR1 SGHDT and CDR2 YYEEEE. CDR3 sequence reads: CASSPVESTGQYF. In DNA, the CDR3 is TGTGCCAGCAGCCCCGTGGAGTCGACGGGGCAGTACTTC.

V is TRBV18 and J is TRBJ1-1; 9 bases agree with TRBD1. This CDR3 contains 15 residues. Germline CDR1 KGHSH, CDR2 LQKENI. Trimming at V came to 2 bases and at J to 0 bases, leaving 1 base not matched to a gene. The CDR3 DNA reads TGTGCCAGCTCACCAGGGGACAGGGTGAACACTGAAGCTTTCTTT. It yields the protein CASSPGDRVNTEAFF.